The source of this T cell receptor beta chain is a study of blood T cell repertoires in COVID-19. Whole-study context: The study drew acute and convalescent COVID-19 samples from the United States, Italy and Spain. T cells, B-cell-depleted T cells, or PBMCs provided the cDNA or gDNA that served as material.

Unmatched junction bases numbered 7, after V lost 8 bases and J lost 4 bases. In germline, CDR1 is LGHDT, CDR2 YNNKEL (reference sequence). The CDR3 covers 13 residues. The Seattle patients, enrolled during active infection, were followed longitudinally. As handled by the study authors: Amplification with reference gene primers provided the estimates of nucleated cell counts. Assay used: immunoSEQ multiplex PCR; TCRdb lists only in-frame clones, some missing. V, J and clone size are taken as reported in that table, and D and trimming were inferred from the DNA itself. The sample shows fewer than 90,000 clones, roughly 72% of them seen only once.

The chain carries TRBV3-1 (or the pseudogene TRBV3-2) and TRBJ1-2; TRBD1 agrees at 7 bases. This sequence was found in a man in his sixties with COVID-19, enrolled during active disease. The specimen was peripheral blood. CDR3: CASSGTAFYGYTF. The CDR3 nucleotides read TGTGCCAGCTCCGGGACAGCATTCTATGGCTACACCTTC.